This T cell receptor beta chain was captured by sequencing in a study of OX40 agonist ivuxolimab in advanced cancers. TCRdb's table, derived via immunoSEQ multiplex PCR, lists solely in-frame clones and lacks some. There are about 45,000 clones in the sample; approximately 84% occur only once, and approximately 16% lies in the top ten. V was clipped by 1 base and J by 0 bases, with 1 base between them. In germline, CDR1 is SGHAT, CDR2 FQNNGV. CDR3 size: 12 residues. Points from the study as a whole: The mean number of expanded clones was higher in CD8+ T cells than in CD4+.

As regards this clone: Its antigen is currently unknown. This may be a read error, as it is one base from a much larger clone. Other nucleotide sequences in the sample specify the same CDR3.

The clonotype comes from an adult with an advanced solid tumor such as melanoma, head and neck, liver or kidney cancer. V and J are TRBV11-2 and TRBJ2-7, with unresolved D. The sequencing here drew on CD4+ or CD8+ T cells sorted from blood, taken in a trial of the OX40 agonist ivuxolimab. The CDR3 DNA follows: TGTGCCAGCAGCTTAGGCTCCTACGAGCAGTACTTC. Protein product: CASSLGSYEQYF.